This entry concerns a single T cell receptor beta chain. Antigen specificity is unknown. The sample belongs to a study of cytomegalovirus exposure and HLA in healthy donors. There are 15 residues in the CDR3. CDR1 is SGHRS, CDR2 YFSETQ, per germline. Trimming cost V 0 bases and J 5 bases; bases outside gene matches: 7. The repertoire was sequenced with immunoSEQ multiplex PCR; TCRdb's copy has only in-frame clones and lacks some. The repertoire holds some 49,000 clones, with almost 95% as singletons. Overall study results and limits: A classifier reportedly called cytomegalovirus status with high sensitivity and specificity.

Sequencing was performed on PBMCs. The chain recombines TRBV5-1 with TRBJ2-7, with 8 bases fitting TRBD1. The receptor was isolated from a man younger than 35 in good health and CMV-seronegative. CDR3 residues: CASSLGQGNVHEQYF. The CDR3 DNA reads as TGCGCCAGCAGCTTGGGACAGGGGAATGTCCACGAGCAGTACTTC. The full variable domain, in which reference TRBV5-1 and TRBJ2-7 provide the parts outside the CDR3, is KAGVTQTPRYLIKTRGQQVTLSCSPISGHRSVSWYQQTPGQGLQFLFEYFSETQRNKGNFPGRFSGRQFSNSRSEMNVSTLELGDSALYLCASSLGQGNVHEQYFGPGTRLTVT.